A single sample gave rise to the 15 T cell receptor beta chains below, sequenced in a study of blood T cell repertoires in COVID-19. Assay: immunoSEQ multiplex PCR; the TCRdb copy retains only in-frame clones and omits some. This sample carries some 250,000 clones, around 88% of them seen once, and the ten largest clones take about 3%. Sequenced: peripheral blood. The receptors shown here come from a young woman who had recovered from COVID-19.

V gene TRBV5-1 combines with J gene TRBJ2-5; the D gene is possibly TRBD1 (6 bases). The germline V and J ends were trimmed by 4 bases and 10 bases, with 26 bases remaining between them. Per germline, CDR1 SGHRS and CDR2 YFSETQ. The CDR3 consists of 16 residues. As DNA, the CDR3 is TGCGCCAGCAGCGACCGAGACAGGCTCCTCAATGGGGTCCAGTACTTC. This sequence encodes CASSDRDRLLNGVQYF.

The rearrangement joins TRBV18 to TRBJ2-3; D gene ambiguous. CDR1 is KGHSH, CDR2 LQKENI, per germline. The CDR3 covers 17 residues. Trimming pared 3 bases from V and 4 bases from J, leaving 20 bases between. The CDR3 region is CASSPLGAPSGPDTQYF. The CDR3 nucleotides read TGTGCCAGCTCACCGCTCGGAGCGCCCTCCGGCCCAGATACGCAGTATTTT. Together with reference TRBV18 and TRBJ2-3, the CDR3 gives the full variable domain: NAGVMQNPRHLVRRRGQEARLRCSPMKGHSHVYWYRQLPEEGLKFMVYLQKENIIDESGMPKERFSAEFPKEGPSILRIQQVVRGDSAAYFCASSPLGAPSGPDTQYFGPGTRLTVL.

The CDR3 DNA reads as TGTGCCAGCAGCGTCTACAGGAGAATGAACACTGAAGCTTTCTTT. It encodes CASSVYRRMNTEAFF. The chain couples TRBV2 to TRBJ1-1; weak D call: TRBD1 (5 bases). With 6 bases removed from V and 0 bases from J, the gap between germline ends came to 14 bases. The CDR3 covers 15 residues. Germline V gives CDR1 SNHLY, CDR2 FYNNEI.

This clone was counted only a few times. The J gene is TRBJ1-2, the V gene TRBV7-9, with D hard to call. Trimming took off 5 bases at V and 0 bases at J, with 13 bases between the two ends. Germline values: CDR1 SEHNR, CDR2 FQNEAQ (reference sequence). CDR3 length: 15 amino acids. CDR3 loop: CASSPPQRTNYGYTF. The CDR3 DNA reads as TGTGCCAGCAGCCCGCCACAGAGAACTAACTATGGCTACACCTTC.

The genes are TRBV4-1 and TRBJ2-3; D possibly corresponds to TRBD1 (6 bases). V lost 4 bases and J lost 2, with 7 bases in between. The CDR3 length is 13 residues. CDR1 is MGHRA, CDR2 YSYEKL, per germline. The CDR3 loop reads CASSRQVTDTQYF. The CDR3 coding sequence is TGCGCCAGCAGCCGACAGGTCACAGATACGCAGTATTTT.

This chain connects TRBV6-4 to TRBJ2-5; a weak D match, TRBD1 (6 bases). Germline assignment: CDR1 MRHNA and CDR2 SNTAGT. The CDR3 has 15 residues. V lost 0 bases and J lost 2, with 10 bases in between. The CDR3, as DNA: TGTGCCAGCAGTGACTCGGGCAGGGGTCAAGAGACCCAGTACTTC. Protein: CASSDSGRGQETQYF.

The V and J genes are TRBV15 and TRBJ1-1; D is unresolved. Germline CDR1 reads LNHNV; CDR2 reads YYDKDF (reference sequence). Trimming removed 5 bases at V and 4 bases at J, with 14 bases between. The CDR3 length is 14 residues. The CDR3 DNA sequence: TGTGCCACCAGCGGTACCTTGGGAGGCACTGAAGCTTTCTTT. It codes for CATSGTLGGTEAFF.

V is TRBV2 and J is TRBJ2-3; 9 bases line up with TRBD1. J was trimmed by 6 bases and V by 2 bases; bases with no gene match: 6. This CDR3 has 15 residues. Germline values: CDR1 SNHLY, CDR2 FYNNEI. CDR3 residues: CASSELGTGRDTQYF. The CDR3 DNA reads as TGTGCCAGCAGTGAACTCGGGACAGGGAGGGATACGCAGTATTTT.

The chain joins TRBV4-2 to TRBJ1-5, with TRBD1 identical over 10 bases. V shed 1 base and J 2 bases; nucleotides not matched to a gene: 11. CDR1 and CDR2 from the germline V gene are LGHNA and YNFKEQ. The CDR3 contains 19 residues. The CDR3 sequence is CASSQGVPGQGTGNQPQHF. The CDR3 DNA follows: TGTGCCAGCAGCCAAGGGGTTCCGGGACAGGGGACCGGCAATCAGCCCCAGCATTTT.

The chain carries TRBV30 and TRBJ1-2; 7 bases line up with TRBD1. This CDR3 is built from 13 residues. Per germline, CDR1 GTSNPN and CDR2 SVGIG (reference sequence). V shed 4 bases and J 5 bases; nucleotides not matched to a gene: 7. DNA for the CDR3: TGTGCCTGGAAGGTGACAGGGCTTTATGGCTACACCTTC. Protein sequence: CAWKVTGLYGYTF.

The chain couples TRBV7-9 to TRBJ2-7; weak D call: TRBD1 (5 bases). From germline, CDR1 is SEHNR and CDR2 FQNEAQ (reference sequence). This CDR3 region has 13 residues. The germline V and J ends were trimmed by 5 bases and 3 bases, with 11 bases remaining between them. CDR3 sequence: CASSPRQLYEQYF. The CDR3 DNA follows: TGTGCCAGCAGCCCACGACAGCTCTACGAGCAGTACTTC.

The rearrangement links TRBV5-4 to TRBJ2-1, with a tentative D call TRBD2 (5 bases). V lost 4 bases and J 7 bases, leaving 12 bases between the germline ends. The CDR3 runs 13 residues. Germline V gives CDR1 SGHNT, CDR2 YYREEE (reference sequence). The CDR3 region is CASSHAGENEQFF. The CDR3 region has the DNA TGTGCCAGCAGCCACGCTGGGGAGAATGAGCAGTTCTTC.

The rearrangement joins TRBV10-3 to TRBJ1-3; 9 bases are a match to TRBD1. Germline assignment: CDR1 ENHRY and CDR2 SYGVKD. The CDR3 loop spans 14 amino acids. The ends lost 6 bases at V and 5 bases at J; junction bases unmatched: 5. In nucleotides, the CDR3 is TGTGCCATCAGCCCGGGACAGGGACGAAACACCATATATTTT. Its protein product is CAISPGQGRNTIYF.

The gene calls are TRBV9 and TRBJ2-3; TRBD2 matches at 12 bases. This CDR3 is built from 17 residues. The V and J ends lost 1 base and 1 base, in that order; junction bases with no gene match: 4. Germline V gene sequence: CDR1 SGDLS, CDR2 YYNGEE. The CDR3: CASSVSWTSGGTDTQYF. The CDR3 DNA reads TGTGCCAGCAGCGTATCCTGGACTAGCGGGGGCACAGATACGCAGTATTTT.

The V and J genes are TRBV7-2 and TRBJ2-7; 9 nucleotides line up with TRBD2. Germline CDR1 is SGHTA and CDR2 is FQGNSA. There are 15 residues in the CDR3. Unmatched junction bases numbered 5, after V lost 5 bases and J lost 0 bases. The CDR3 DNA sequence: TGTGCCAGCAGCCTTAGCGGGGGCTTCTCCTACGAGCAGTACTTC. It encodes CASSLSGGFSYEQYF.